What follows describes a single T cell receptor (beta chain). Antigen: not known. Time point specified: week 5, during vaccination. Mutant IDH1 20-mer peptide, at 300 ug, made up each vaccine dose, with topical imiquimod. This entry comes from a study of a mutant IDH1 vaccine in newly diagnosed glioma. Study-wide points: Vaccine-induced immune responses occurred in roughly 94% of patients.

This table comes from immunoSEQ multiplex PCR, and its TCRdb copy is limited to in-frame clones, with some not included. The table lists around 58,000 clones, 80% to 85% of them singletons. Trimming removed 4 bases from V and 1 base from J, with 14 bases in between. Germline CDR1 is SGHRS and CDR2 is YFSETQ. The CDR3 is 15 amino acids. The V gene is TRBV5-1, the J gene TRBJ1-1; no reliable D call. This receptor was identified in a man aged 25 to 45 with glioma. Sample: PBMCs, taken from a glioma patient whose treatment included an IDH1 peptide vaccine. The CDR3 reads CASSPVAGTNTEAFF. For the CDR3, the DNA is TGCGCCAGCAGCCCCGTGGCAGGAACGAACACTGAAGCTTTCTTT.